The T cell receptor beta chain described here comes from a study of shared clonotypes between healthy human individuals. The table came from immunoSEQ multiplex PCR; TCRdb's copy has only in-frame clones and leaves some out. The table includes around 2,000,000 clones, over 85% detected once. CD45RO-negative CD8 cells positively selected for CCR7 made up the naive population, which excluded terminally differentiated effector memory CD45RA+ cells. Donors were healthy HIV-negative adults without recent acute infections or vaccinations. The germline CDR1 and CDR2 sequences are SGHNT and YENEEA. V dropped 1 base and J dropped 2 bases, with 9 bases sitting between them. There are 14 residues in the CDR3.

The sequenced material came from naive CD8+ T cells sorted from blood. The clonotype originates from a young man in good health. The chain couples TRBV11-3 to TRBJ2-7, with D unresolved. CDR3 DNA sequence: TGTGCCAGCAGCTTAGCCCCGGATACCTACGAGCAGTACTTC. It codes for CASSLAPDTYEQYF.